The entry below gives a single T cell receptor beta chain sequence along with its context. This entry belongs to a study of cytomegalovirus exposure and HLA in healthy donors. V dropped 0 bases and J dropped 1 base, with 23 bases sitting between them. CDR3 size: 20 residues. Germline V gene lookup returns CDR1 SGHNT and CDR2 YYREEE (reference sequence). Using immunoSEQ multiplex PCR, the repertoire was profiled, and TCRdb retains in-frame clones only, with some absent. The data show roughly 200,000 clones, about 81% seen once. The sequenced sample was PBMCs. V usage is TRBV5-4 and J usage is TRBJ1-3; possible D gene TRBD1, 6 bases. The sequence was collected from a woman aged 30 to 39 in good health and CMV-seronegative. The CDR3 reads CASSLGRKTSQGTSGNTIYF. The CDR3 DNA sequence: TGTGCCAGCAGCTTGGGCCGGAAAACGAGCCAGGGGACATCTGGAAACACCATATATTTT.